Following are 7 T cell receptor beta chains from one sample sequenced in a study of control samples from healthy donors and cancer patients. Libraries were prepared by immunoSEQ multiplex PCR; TCRdb keeps only in-frame clonotypes and omits some of them. The sample has approximately 100,000 clones, more than 85% seen once; the top ten hold 7.5% to 10%. Sequenced sample: blood. These TCRs come from a man aged 25-45 years in good health.

CDR3 residues: CAIETRGNEQFF. The CDR3 nucleotides are TGTGCCATTGAGACCAGGGGCAATGAGCAGTTCTTC. The genes are TRBV11-2 and TRBJ2-1; tentatively, D is TRBD1 (6 bases). The ends were cut back, 10 bases at V and 6 bases at J, with 13 bases in the middle. Per the germline V gene, CDR1 is SGHAT and CDR2 is FQNNGV. The CDR3 extends over 12 amino acids.

The rearrangement uses TRBV24-1 and TRBJ1-5; D gene unclear. Germline assignment: CDR1 KGHDR and CDR2 SFDVKD. The CDR3 totals 12 residues. Trimming shortened V by 6 bases and J by 4 bases, and 6 bases separated the two germline ends. CDR3 residues: CATSIGNQPQHF. The CDR3 DNA reads as TGTGCCACCAGTATCGGGAATCAGCCCCAGCATTTT.

The chain employs TRBV5-1 and TRBJ1-3; possible D gene TRBD1, 5 bases. This CDR3 is 16 amino acids long. CDR1 SGHRS and CDR2 YFSETQ come from the germline V gene. V lost 0 bases to trimming and J lost 0 bases, with 10 bases between them. Here the CDR3 DNA reads TGCGCCAGCAGCTTGGACGGGGGGACCTCTGGAAACACCATATATTTT. Its translation is CASSLDGGTSGNTIYF.

This clone was seen a few times. Distinct nucleotide sequences in the sample also encode this CDR3. CDR3 in amino acids: CASSRQGGDTQYF. DNA of the CDR3: TGTGCCAGCAGTCGACAGGGGGGCGATACGCAGTATTTT. This rearrangement joins TRBV2 to TRBJ2-3, with 9 bases that match TRBD1. J gave up 6 bases and V 5 bases, and 3 bases lay outside the gene matches. The germline gives CDR1 SNHLY, CDR2 FYNNEI. The CDR3 totals 13 residues.

The gene calls are TRBV2 and TRBJ2-7, with TRBD2 identical over 7 bases. V was clipped by 4 bases and J by 1 base; unmatched bases: 4. The CDR3 covers 14 residues. CDR1 is SNHLY, CDR2 FYNNEI, per germline. The CDR3 loop is CASSATSLSYEQYF. The CDR3 DNA reads as TGTGCCAGCAGTGCGACTAGCCTTTCCTACGAGCAGTACTTC.

V usage is TRBV24-1 and J usage is TRBJ2-4; 7 bases are a match to TRBD1. The germline CDR1 and CDR2 sequences are KGHDR and SFDVKD. With V trimmed by 2 bases and J by 0 bases, 3 bases remained unmatched. The CDR3 consists of 16 residues. The CDR3 region is CATSDSGTVAKNIQYF. CDR3 nucleotide sequence: TGTGCCACCAGTGATTCCGGGACAGTAGCCAAAAACATTCAGTACTTC.

The V call is TRBV4-3, the J call TRBJ2-3, with D tentatively TRBD1 or TRBD2 (5 bases each). CDR1 is LGHNA and CDR2 is YSLEER in the germline V gene. The ends were cut back, 0 bases at V and 3 bases at J, with 7 bases in the middle. CDR3 length: 14 amino acids. The CDR3 loop is CASSQDGGTDTQYF. The CDR3 DNA follows: TGCGCCAGCAGCCAAGATGGGGGAACAGATACGCAGTATTTT.